This TCR beta chain was found in a study of glioma-infiltrating T cells after dendritic cell vaccination. Trimming took 9 bases from V and 10 from J, leaving 22 bases between them. Germline assignment: CDR1 LNHNV and CDR2 YYDKDF (reference sequence). The CDR3 runs 15 residues. Sequenced by immunoSEQ multiplex PCR; TCRdb stores in-frame clones only, minus some. The sample has around 78,000 clones; 87% are singletons. Time point specified: after dendritic cell vaccination, including at tumor progression/relapse. This specimen was blood, taken after dendritic cell vaccination. The chain joins TRBV15 to TRBJ1-6; tentatively, D is TRBD1 (6 bases). The sequence came from a human donor with glioblastoma. CDR3 nucleotides: TGTGCCACGGGGCGGTCCCAGGGGCAACGATCACCCCTCCACTTT. It codes for CATGRSQGQRSPLHF.